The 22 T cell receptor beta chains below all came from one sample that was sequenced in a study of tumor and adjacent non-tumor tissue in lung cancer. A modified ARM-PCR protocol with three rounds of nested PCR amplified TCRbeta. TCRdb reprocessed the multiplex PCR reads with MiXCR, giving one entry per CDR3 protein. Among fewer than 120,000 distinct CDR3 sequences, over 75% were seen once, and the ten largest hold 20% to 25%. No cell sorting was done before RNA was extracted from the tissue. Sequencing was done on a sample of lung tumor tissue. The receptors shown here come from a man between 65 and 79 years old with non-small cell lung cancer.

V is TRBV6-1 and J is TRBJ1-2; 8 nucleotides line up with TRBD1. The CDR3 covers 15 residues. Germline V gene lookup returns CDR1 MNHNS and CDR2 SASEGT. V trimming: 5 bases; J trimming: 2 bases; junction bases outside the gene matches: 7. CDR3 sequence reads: CASSKGQGPNYGYTF. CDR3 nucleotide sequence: TGTGCCAGCAGTAAAGGACAGGGACCCAACTATGGCTACACCTTC.

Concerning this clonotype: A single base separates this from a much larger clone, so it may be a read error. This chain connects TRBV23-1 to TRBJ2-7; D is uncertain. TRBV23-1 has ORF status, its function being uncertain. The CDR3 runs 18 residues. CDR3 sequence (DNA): TGCGCCAGCAATCAATCGGGCCCGGTCCACCCGGCCTACTACGAGCAGTACTTC. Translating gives CASNQSGPVHPAYYEQYF.

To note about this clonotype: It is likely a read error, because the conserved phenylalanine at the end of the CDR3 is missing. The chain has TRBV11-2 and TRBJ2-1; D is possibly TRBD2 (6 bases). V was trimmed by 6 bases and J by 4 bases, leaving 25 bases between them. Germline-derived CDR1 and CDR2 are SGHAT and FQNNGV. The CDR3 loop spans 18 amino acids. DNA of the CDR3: TGTGCCAGCAGGTTACATGTGCGGGACTGGGCCTCGTACAATGAGCAGTTCTAC. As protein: CASRLHVRDWASYNEQFY.

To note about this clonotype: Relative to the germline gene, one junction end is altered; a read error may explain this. The chain's CDR3 is CVSMGTGAQPQHF. Written as DNA, the CDR3 is TGTGTCAGCATGGGGACAGGGGCTCAGCCCCAGCATTTT. The rearrangement links TRBV12-3 or TRBV12-4 to TRBJ1-5; 10 nucleotides match TRBD1. The CDR3 spans 13 residues.

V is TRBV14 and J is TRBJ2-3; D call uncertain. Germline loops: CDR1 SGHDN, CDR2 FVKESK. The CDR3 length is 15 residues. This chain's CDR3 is CVGSQEAVTTDTQYF. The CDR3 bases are TGTGTCGGCAGCCAAGAGGCAGTTACGACAGATACGCAGTATTTT. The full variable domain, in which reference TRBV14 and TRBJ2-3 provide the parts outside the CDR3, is EAGVTQFPSHSVIEKGQTVTLRCDPISGHDNLYWYRRVMGKEIKFLLHFVKESKQDESGMPNNRFLAERTGGTYSTLKVQPAELEDSGVYFCVGSQEAVTTDTQYFGPGTRLTVL.

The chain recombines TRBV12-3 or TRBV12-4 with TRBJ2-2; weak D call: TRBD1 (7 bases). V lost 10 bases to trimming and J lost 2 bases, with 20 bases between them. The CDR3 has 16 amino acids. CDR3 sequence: CANTLAGGQNTGELFF. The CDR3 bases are TGTGCCAACACTCTCGCAGGGGGGCAAAACACCGGGGAGCTGTTTTTT.

The CDR3 DNA is TGCAGTGTTAAAGATCACACAAGCGGCATCTACAATGAGCAGTTCTTC. Protein product: CSVKDHTSGIYNEQFF. The gene calls are TRBV29-1 and TRBJ2-1; D may be TRBD2 (5 bases). Germline V gene sequence: CDR1 SQVTM, CDR2 ANQGSEA. This CDR3 comprises 16 residues.

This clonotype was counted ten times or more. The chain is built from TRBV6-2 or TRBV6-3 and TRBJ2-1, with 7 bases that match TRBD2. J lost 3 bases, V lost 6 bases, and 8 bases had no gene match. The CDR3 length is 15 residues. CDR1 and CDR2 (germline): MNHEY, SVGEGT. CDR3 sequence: CASSPGGGLYNEQFF. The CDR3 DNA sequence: TGTGCCAGCAGCCCTGGGGGGGGTCTCTACAATGAGCAGTTCTTC.

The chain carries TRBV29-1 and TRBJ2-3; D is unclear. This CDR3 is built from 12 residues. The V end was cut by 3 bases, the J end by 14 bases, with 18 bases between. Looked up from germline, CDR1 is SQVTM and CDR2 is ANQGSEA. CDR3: CSVDKGADMLYF. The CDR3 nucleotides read TGCAGCGTTGATAAGGGCGCAGATATGCTGTATTTT.

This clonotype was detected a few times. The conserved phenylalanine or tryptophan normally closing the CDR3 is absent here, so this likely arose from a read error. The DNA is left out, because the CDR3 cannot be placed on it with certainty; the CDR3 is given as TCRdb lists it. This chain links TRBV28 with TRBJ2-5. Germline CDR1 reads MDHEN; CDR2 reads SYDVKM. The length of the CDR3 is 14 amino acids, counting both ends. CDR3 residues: CASSLYGVEETQYL.

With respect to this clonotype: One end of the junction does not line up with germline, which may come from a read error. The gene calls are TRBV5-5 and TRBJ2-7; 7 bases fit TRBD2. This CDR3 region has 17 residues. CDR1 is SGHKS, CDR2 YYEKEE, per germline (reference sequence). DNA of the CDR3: TGTGCCAGGAGCTCGTCGAAGCGGGACGGAACCTCCTACGAGCAGTACTTC. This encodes CARSSSKRDGTSYEQYF.

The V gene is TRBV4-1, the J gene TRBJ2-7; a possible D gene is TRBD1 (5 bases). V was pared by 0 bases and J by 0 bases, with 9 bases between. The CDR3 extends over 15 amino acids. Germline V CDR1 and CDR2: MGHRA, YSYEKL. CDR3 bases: TGCGCCAGCAGCCAAGAAAACAGGATCTCCTACGAGCAGTACGTC. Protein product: CASSQENRISYEQYV.

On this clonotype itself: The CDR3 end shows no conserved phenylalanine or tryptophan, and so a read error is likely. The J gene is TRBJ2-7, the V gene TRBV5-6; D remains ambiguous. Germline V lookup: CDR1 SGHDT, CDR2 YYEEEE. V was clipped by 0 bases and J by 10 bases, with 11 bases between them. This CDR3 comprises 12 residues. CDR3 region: CASSLDLKNQYL. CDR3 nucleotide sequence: TGTGCCAGCAGCTTGGACCTGAAGAATCAGTACTTA.

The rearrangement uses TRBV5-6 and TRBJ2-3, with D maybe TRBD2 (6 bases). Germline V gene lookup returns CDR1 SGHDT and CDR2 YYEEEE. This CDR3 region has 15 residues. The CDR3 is CTSSLVEGGTDTQYF. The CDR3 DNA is TGTACTAGCAGCTTGGTGGAGGGCGGCACAGATACGCAGTATTTT.

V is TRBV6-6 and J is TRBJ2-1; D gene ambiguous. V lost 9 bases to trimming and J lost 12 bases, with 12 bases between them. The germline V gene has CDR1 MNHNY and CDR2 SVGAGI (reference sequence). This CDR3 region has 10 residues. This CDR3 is CASATYVQFF. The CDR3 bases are TGTGCCAGTGCTACCTATGTGCAGTTCTTC.

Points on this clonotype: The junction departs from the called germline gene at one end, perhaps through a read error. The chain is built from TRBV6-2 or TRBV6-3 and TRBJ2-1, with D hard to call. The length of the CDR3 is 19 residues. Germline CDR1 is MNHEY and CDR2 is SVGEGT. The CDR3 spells CAISYSGFTSAISYNEQFF. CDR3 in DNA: TGTGCCATCAGTTACTCAGGTTTCACAAGCGCAATCTCCTACAATGAGCAGTTCTTC.

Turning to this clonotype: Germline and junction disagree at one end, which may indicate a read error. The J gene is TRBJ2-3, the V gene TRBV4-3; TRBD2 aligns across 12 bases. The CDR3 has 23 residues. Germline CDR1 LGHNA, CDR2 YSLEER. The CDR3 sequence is CTSNQWFGGGLAGGRNHTDTQYF. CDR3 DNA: TGCACCAGCAACCAATGGTTTGGGGGCGGGCTAGCGGGAGGGCGAAATCACACAGATACGCAGTATTTC.

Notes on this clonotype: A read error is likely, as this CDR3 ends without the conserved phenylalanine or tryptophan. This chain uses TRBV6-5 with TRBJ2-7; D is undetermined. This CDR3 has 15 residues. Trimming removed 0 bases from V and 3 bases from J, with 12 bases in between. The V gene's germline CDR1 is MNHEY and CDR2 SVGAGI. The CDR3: CASSYSEPDIYEQYL. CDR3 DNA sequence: TGTGCCAGCAGTTACTCCGAGCCAGACATCTACGAGCAGTACCTC.

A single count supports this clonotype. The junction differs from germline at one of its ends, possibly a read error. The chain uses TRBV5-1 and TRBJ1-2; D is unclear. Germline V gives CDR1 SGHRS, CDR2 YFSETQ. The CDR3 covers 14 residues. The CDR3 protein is CASGTIPENCGYTF. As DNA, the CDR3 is TGCGCCAGCGGCACTATTCCCGAAAACTGTGGCTACACCTTC.

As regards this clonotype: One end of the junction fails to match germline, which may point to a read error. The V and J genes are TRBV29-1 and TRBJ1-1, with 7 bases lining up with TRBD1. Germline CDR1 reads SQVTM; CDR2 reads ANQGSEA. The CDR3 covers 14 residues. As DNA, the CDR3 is TGCTGCGTCTTCAGACAGGGAACTAAAACTGAAGCTTTCTTC. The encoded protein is CCVFRQGTKTEAFF.

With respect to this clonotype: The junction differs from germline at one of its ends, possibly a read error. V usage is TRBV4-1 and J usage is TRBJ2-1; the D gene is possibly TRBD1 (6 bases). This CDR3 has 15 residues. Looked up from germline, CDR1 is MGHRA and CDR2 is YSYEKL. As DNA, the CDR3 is TGCGCCAACAGCCAAGGTCTGCAGGGGCCCAATGAACAGTTCTTC. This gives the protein CANSQGLQGPNEQFF.

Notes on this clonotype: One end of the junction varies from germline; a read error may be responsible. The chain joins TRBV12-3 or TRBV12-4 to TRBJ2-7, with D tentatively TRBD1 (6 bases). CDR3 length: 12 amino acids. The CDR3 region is CVSSRGQYEQYF. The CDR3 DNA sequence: TGTGTCAGCAGCCGAGGACAGTACGAGCAGTACTTC.